What follows describes a single T cell receptor beta chain. The data were produced by immunoSEQ multiplex PCR, yet TCRdb's version contains in-frame clones alone and is incomplete. The table has a few hundred thousand clones, 92% seen once. This sample is part of a study of blood T cell repertoires in COVID-19. The CDR3 covers 12 residues. Trimming cost V 5 bases and J 8 bases, with 9 bases left between them. CDR1 is MDHEN and CDR2 is SYDVKM in the germline V gene. Individuals aged roughly 18 to 95 years were recruited from about two dozen US areas. Sequenced: PBMCs or T cells enriched from blood (not recorded which). The receptor comes from a woman aged 25-40 years who had recovered from COVID-19. This chain uses TRBV28 with TRBJ1-4; D gene unclear. The CDR3 coding sequence is TGTGCCAGCAGTAGGCGAGGAGAAAAACTGTTTTTT. This encodes CASSRRGEKLFF.